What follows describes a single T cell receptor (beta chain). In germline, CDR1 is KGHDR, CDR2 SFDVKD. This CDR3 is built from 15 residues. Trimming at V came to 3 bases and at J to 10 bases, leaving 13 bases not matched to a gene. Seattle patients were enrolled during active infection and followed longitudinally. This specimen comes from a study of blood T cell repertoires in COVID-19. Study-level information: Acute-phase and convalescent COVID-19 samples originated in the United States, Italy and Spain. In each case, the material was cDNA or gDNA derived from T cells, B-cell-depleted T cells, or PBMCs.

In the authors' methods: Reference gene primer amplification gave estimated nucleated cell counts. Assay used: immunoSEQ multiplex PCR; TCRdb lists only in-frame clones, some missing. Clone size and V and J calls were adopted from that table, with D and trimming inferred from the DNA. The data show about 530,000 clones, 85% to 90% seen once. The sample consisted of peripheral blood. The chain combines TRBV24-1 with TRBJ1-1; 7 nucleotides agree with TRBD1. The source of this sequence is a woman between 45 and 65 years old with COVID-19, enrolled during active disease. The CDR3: CATSDGTAWGKRAFF. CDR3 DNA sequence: TGTGCCACCAGTGATGGGACAGCTTGGGGGAAGCGAGCTTTCTTT.